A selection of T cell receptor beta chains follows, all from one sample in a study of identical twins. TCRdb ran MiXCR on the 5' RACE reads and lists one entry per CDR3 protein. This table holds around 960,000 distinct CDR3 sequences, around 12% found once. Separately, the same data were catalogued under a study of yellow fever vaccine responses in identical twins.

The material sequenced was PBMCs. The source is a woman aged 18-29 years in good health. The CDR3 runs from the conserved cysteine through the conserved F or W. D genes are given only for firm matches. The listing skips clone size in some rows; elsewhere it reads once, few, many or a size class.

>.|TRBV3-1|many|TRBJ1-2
TGTGCCAGCAGCCAGGCTAATGGCTACACCTTC
CASSQANGYTF
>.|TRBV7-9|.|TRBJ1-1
TGTGCCAGCAAAATAGCTTTTATGAACACTGAAGCTTTCTTT
CASKIAFMNTEAFF
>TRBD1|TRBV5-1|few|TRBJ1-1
TGCGCCAGCAGCACGAGGACAGGGGTTGGTGAAGCTTTCTTT
CASSTRTGVGEAFF
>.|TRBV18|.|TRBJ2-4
TGTGCCAGCTCACCGATTCCGGTGGACATTCAGTACTTC
CASSPIPVDIQYF
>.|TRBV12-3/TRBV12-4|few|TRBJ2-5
TGTGCCAGCAGTTGGGACCCTGCGCTGGAGACCCAGTACTTC
CASSWDPALETQYF
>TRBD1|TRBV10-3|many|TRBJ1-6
TGTGCCATCAGCCAGACAGGGGTGAACTCACCCCTCCACTTT
CAISQTGVNSPLHF
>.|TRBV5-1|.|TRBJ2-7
TGCGCCAGCAGCTCGCGCGGGACAGTGACCTACGAGCAGTACTTC
CASSSRGTVTYEQYF
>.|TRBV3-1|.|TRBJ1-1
TGTGCCTGCAGCCAAGGGTCCTTAGGGGCGAACACTGAAGCTTTCTTT
CACSQGSLGANTEAFF
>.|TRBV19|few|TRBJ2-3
TGTGCCAGTAGTATGCACAGGGAGCTGTCAGATACGCAGTATTTT
CASSMHRELSDTQYF
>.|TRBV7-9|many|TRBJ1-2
TGTGCCAGCAGCCCTGCCAGGGACTTGATTAACTATGGCTACACCTTC
CASSPARDLINYGYTF
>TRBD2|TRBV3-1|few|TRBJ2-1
TGTGCCAGCAGCAAGGGACTAGCGGGAGGGCCCCATGAGCAGTTCTTC
CASSKGLAGGPHEQFF
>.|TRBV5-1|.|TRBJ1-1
TGCGCCAGCAGCTTGTACGGGACGGAGAACACTGAAGCTTTCTTT
CASSLYGTENTEAFF
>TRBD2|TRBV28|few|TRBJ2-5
TGTGCCAGCAGAAGCGGGGCACAAGAGACCCAGTACTTC
CASRSGAQETQYF
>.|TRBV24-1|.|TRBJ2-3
TGTGCCACCAGTGATTACCGGCAGGACGGGGATACGCAGTATTTT
CATSDYRQDGDTQYF
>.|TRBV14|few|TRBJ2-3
TGTGCCAGCAGCCAGTTTGCGGCAGATACGCAGTATTTT
CASSQFAADTQYF
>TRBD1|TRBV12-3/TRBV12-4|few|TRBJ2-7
TGTGCCAGCAGTTTCGGGACAGGGGTGTACGAGCAGTACTTC
CASSFGTGVYEQYF
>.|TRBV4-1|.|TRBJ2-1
TGCGCCAGCAGCCAAGAACCAGGGAACGATGAGCAGTTCTTC
CASSQEPGNDEQFF
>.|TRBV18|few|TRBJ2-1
TGTGCCAGCTCTCCCGGGACTCAGAATGAGCAGTTCTTC
CASSPGTQNEQFF
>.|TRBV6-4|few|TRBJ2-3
TGTGCCAGCAGTGAAACGGGTCCCACAGATACGCAGTATTTT
CASSETGPTDTQYF
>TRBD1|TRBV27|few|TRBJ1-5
TGTGCCAGCAGCCAGGGACAGGACAATCAGCCCCAGCATTTT
CASSQGQDNQPQHF
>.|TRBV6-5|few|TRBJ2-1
TGTGCCAGGGCTAATGAGCAGTTCTTC
CARANEQFF
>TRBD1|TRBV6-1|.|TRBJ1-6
TGTGCCACCGATTTGACAGGGGGGGATAATTCACCCCTCCACTTT
CATDLTGGDNSPLHF
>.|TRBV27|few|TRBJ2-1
TGTGCCAGCAGCCCCGGTGTAGTCGATGAGCAGTTCTTC
CASSPGVVDEQFF
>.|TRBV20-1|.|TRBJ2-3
TGCAGTGCTAGAGATGCCCCAACGGGAGTGAGAGACACAGATACGCAGTATTTT
CSARDAPTGVRDTDTQYF
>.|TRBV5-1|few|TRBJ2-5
TGCGCCAGCAGCTGGGGCCGGGCCCGGAGCCAAGAGACCCAGTACTTC
CASSWGRARSQETQYF
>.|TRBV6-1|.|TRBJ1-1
TGTGCCAGCACATTTGGGGCCCCTATGAACACTGAAGCTTTCTTT
CASTFGAPMNTEAFF
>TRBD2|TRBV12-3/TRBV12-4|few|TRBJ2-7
TGTGCCAGCAGTTACTCCGGGACTAGCGGTCTCGAGCAGTACTTC
CASSYSGTSGLEQYF
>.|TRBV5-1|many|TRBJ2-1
TGCGCCAGCAGCTTGGGGGCGGTTCAAAACAACAATGAGCAGTTCTTC
CASSLGAVQNNNEQFF
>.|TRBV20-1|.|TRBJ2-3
TGCAGTGCTAGAACTCCGGGACCTAGCACAGATACGCAGTATTTT
CSARTPGPSTDTQYF
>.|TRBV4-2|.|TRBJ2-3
TGTGCCAGCAGCCAGAAAACCCGACGGGGGCTCTTGGGCACAGATACGCAGTATTTT
CASSQKTRRGLLGTDTQYF
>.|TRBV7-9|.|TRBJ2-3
TGTGCCAGCAGCCCAAATTTGGGTACGCAGTATTTT
CASSPNLGTQYF
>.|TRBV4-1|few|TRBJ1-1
TGCGCCAGCAGCCAAGATCCATGGGTTCTCCCTGAAGCTTTCTTT
CASSQDPWVLPEAFF
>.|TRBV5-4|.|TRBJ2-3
TGTGCCAGCAGCTTGGATGCGGTGGAACGCACAGATACGCAGTATTTT
CASSLDAVERTDTQYF
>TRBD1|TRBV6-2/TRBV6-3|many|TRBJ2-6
TGTGCCAGCAGTACAGGGGGGCACTCTGGGGCCAACGTCCTGACTTTC
CASSTGGHSGANVLTF
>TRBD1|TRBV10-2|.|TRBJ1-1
TGCGCCAGCAGCGGGGTTTCAGGGGGGCGGACTGAAGCTTTCTTT
CASSGVSGGRTEAFF
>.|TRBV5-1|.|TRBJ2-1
TGCGCCAGCAGCAGCGCGGTGGGCAGGGCAAGTTACAATGAGCAGTTCTTC
CASSSAVGRASYNEQFF
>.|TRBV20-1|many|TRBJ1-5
TGCAGTGCCTGGGGCTGGGGCAATCAGCCCCAGCATTTT
CSAWGWGNQPQHF
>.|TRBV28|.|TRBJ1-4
TGTGCCAGCAGTACCGTCTCCTCTTGGCGGACGTTAAAGAAACTGTTTTTT
CASSTVSSWRTLKKLFF
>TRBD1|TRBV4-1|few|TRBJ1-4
TGCGCCAGCAGCCAAGGAACAGGGGCTAATGAAAAACTGTTTTTT
CASSQGTGANEKLFF
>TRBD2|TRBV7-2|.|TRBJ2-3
TGTGCCAGCAGTAGGAGCGGGGGATACACAGATACGCAGTATTTT
CASSRSGGYTDTQYF
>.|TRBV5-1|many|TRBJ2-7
TGCGCCAGCAGCTTAGGACAGACCTATTACGAGCAGTACTTC
CASSLGQTYYEQYF
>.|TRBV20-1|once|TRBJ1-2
TGCAGTGCTACCCGGGGTCTCCCCGGGGGCTACACCTTC
CSATRGLPGGYTF